The 26 T cell receptor beta chains given below trace back to one sample, sequenced in a study of graft-versus-host responses after intestinal transplantation. The data were produced by immunoSEQ multiplex PCR, yet TCRdb's version contains in-frame clones alone and is incomplete. This sample has approximately 100,000 clones, with less than 90% found just once. Their antigen targets remain unknown. This specimen was unstimulated CD4+ T cells sorted from spleen or lymph node cells, taken before intestinal transplant. The receptor set was obtained from a human donor who received an intestinal transplant.

The genes are TRBV5-1 and TRBJ1-4; D possibly corresponds to TRBD1 (5 bases). This CDR3 is built from 13 residues. V lost 5 bases and J 8 bases, leaving 13 bases between the germline ends. Germline values: CDR1 SGHRS, CDR2 YFSETQ. CDR3: CASRGQEGEKLFF. The CDR3 DNA reads as TGCGCCAGCAGAGGTCAGGAGGGGGAAAAACTGTTTTTT.

This chain joins TRBV28 and TRBJ2-5, with D possibly being TRBD2 (5 bases). The CDR3 sequence is 12 residues long. The ends were cut back, 8 bases at V and 5 bases at J, with 12 bases in the middle. Per the germline V gene, CDR1 is MDHEN and CDR2 is SYDVKM. The DNA for the CDR3 is TGTGCCAGCGTACGGGGTAGGGAGACCCAGTACTTC. It translates to CASVRGRETQYF.

This rearrangement joins TRBV6-1 to TRBJ2-3; 10 positions match TRBD2. The CDR3 contains 16 residues. Trimming at V came to 4 bases and at J to 2 bases, leaving 6 bases not matched to a gene. Per germline, CDR1 MNHNS and CDR2 SASEGT. In nucleotides, the CDR3 is TGTGCCAGCAGTGCCAGGACTAGCGGAACCACAGATACGCAGTATTTT. It yields the protein CASSARTSGTTDTQYF.

This clone showed up just once. The chain is built from TRBV5-1 and TRBJ2-3; 12 bases agree with TRBD2. V shed 5 bases, J shed 5 bases, and the junction held 9 bases outside the gene matches. Germline-derived CDR1 and CDR2 are SGHRS and YFSETQ. The CDR3 is 16 residues long. The CDR3 DNA follows: TGCGCCAGCAGTCGCTCTAGCGGGAGGGCCGGAGATACGCAGTATTTT. The encoded protein is CASSRSSGRAGDTQYF.

This clone appeared a few times. The V and J genes are TRBV7-6 and TRBJ2-3, with TRBD2 matching 11 bases. V was pared by 4 bases and J by 4 bases, with 4 bases of the junction left unmatched. This CDR3 spans 15 amino acids. Germline values: CDR1 SGHVS, CDR2 FNYEAQ. The CDR3 coding sequence is TGTGCCAGCAGCTCCCTAGCGGGAGGCGCAGATACGCAGTATTTT. Translating gives CASSSLAGGADTQYF.

This clone came up a few times. This chain joins TRBV18 and TRBJ2-7, with no clear D. CDR3 length: 12 residues. The V and J ends lost 0 bases and 2 bases respectively, with 2 bases between them. Germline V gene lookup returns CDR1 KGHSH and CDR2 LQKENI. The CDR3 reads CASSPPTYEQYF. In nucleotides, the CDR3 is TGTGCCAGCTCACCACCGACCTACGAGCAGTACTTC.

This clone has a handful of counts. The chain recombines TRBV6-6 with TRBJ1-6; TRBD1 is a possible D gene (5 bases). The CDR3 has 14 residues. Trimming stripped 7 bases from V and 5 bases from J, with 12 bases between. Germline V gene sequence: CDR1 MNHNY, CDR2 SVGAGI (reference sequence). The DNA for the CDR3 is TGTGCCAGCAATCCAGGGTTGAATAATTCACCCCTCCACTTT. This sequence encodes CASNPGLNNSPLHF.

This chain joins TRBV9 and TRBJ1-1; TRBD1 might be the D (5 bases). Germline V CDR1 and CDR2: SGDLS, YYNGEE. This CDR3 is built from 14 residues. V gave up 1 base and J gave up 0 bases, with 7 bases separating them. This CDR3 is CASSVSGMNTEAFF. The CDR3 region has the DNA TGTGCCAGCAGCGTATCAGGGATGAACACTGAAGCTTTCTTT.

This clone was seen just once. The V gene is TRBV11-2, the J gene TRBJ1-2, with a possible D match to TRBD1 (6 bases). This CDR3 contains 16 residues. CDR1 and CDR2 from the germline V gene are SGHAT and FQNNGV. Between the trimmed V and J ends, which lost 3 bases and 4 bases, there was a span of 18 bases. CDR3 DNA: TGTGCCAGCAGCTTTCCCTCCTCACAGGGTTTCTATGGCTACACCTTC. It encodes CASSFPSSQGFYGYTF.

With regard to this clone: The conserved phenylalanine or tryptophan normally closing the CDR3 is absent here, so this likely arose from a read error. This chain uses TRBV6-5 with TRBJ2-2; no clear D. The CDR3 contains 15 residues. The germline V gene has CDR1 MNHEY and CDR2 SVGAGI. V was trimmed by 2 bases and J by 2 bases, leaving 9 bases between them. The CDR3 here is CASSYGPHNTGELFS. The CDR3 bases are TGTGCCAGCAGTTACGGTCCCCATAACACCGGGGAGCTGTTTTCT.

This chain connects TRBV28 to TRBJ1-2, with TRBD1 as a possible D gene (6 bases). CDR1 is MDHEN, CDR2 SYDVKM, per germline. Deletions cut 0 bases from V and 1 base from J, with 12 bases between. The CDR3 extends over 16 amino acids. CDR3 sequence (DNA): TGTGCCAGCAGTTTATGGGTGGCAGGGGTTAACTATGGCTACACCTTC. Protein sequence: CASSLWVAGVNYGYTF.

This chain connects TRBV5-6 to TRBJ2-7; possibly TRBD1 for D (6 bases). Trimming pared 4 bases from V and 0 bases from J, leaving 11 bases between. Germline assignment: CDR1 SGHDT and CDR2 YYEEEE. The CDR3 extends over 14 amino acids. Written as DNA, the CDR3 is TGTGCCAGCAGCAGGGGGATGAGCTCCTACGAGCAGTACTTC. Its protein product is CASSRGMSSYEQYF.

The chain is built from TRBV4-1 and TRBJ1-5, with TRBD1 identical over 9 bases. The length of the CDR3 is 17 residues. The J segment lost 6 bases and the V segment lost 3 bases, leaving 12 bases of the junction unmatched. Germline CDR1 reads MGHRA; CDR2 reads YSYEKL. This chain's CDR3 is CASSQDDWDRASQPQHF. The CDR3 bases are TGCGCCAGCAGCCAGGACGATTGGGACAGGGCTAGTCAGCCCCAGCATTTT.

This sequence joins TRBV10-1 and TRBJ2-3; D is unresolved. The CDR3 is made up of 12 amino acids. Deletions cut 8 bases from V and 2 bases from J, with 8 bases between. Germline lookup yields CDR1 WNHNN and CDR2 SYGVQD (reference sequence). As DNA, the CDR3 is TGCGCCAGCGGAGAAACCACAGATACGCAGTATTTT. Translating gives CASGETTDTQYF.

The V call is TRBV19, the J call TRBJ2-7, with 9 bases fitting TRBD1. After removal of 3 bases from V and 2 bases from J, the junction contained 5 bases not matched to a gene. CDR3 length: 15 amino acids. The germline CDR1 and CDR2 sequences are LNHDA and SQIVND (reference sequence). The CDR3 reads CASSIFTGGTYEQYF. CDR3 sequence (DNA): TGTGCCAGTAGTATCTTCACAGGGGGCACCTACGAGCAGTACTTC.

This chain connects TRBV1 to TRBJ2-1; TRBD2 reflects the table's D call only, with no check against the DNA. TRBV1 is listed as a pseudogene. The CDR3 is made up of 18 amino acids. CDR3 nucleotide sequence: TGCACCAGCAGCCTAACCGGGACTAGCGGGAGTTCCTACAATGAGCAGTTCTTC. As protein: CTSSLTGTSGSSYNEQFF.

The V and J genes are TRBV27 and TRBJ1-4, with 9 bases fitting TRBD1. The ends lost 3 bases at V and 8 bases at J; junction bases unmatched: 16. Germline CDR1 MNHEY, CDR2 SMNVEV (reference sequence). The CDR3 has 18 amino acids. The CDR3 region is CASSLLGQGPPAAEKLFF. The CDR3 nucleotides read TGTGCCAGCAGTTTGTTGGGACAGGGTCCCCCGGCGGCGGAAAAACTGTTTTTT.

This clone came up a few times. This chain links TRBV9 with TRBJ1-1; possible D gene TRBD1, 6 bases. Germline loops: CDR1 SGDLS, CDR2 YYNGEE. Trimming stripped 0 bases from V and 10 bases from J, with 13 bases between. The CDR3 length is 13 residues. CDR3 residues: CASSVEDRDRAFF. The CDR3 DNA reads as TGTGCCAGCAGCGTAGAGGACAGAGACCGAGCTTTCTTT.

This rearrangement joins TRBV6-5 to TRBJ2-1, with TRBD2 identical over 9 bases. The CDR3 is 15 residues long. The V gene end was trimmed by 5 bases and the J gene end by 4 bases; junction bases not matched to a gene: 6. Germline V lookup: CDR1 MNHEY, CDR2 SVGAGI. CDR3 in DNA: TGTGCCAGCAGTCGGAAGCTAGCGGGGTACAATGAGCAGTTCTTC. It yields the protein CASSRKLAGYNEQFF.

The V gene is TRBV5-1, the J gene TRBJ1-1; a possible D gene is TRBD1 (6 bases). Germline V gives CDR1 SGHRS, CDR2 YFSETQ. CDR3 length: 15 residues. V lost 0 bases, J lost 0 bases, and 9 bases lay in between. CDR3 nucleotides: TGCGCCAGCAGCTTGGGGGCAGGGGTGAACACTGAAGCTTTCTTT. Its protein product is CASSLGAGVNTEAFF.

DNA of the CDR3: TGCGCCAGCAGCCAATTTTGGGGCACACGAAACATTCAGTACTTC. Its protein product is CASSQFWGTRNIQYF. The genes are TRBV4-1 and TRBJ2-4; a weak D match, TRBD1 (5 bases). Germline lookup yields CDR1 MGHRA and CDR2 YSYEKL. Trimming took off 2 bases at V and 6 bases at J, with 14 bases between the two ends. The length of the CDR3 is 15 residues.

As regards this clone: The sample holds other DNA sequences that translate to the same CDR3. This sequence joins TRBV18 and TRBJ1-2; possible D gene TRBD1, 5 bases. The V and J ends lost 3 bases and 0 bases respectively, with 20 bases between them. This CDR3 region has 18 residues. The V gene's germline CDR1 is KGHSH and CDR2 LQKENI. The CDR3 nucleotides are TGTGCCAGCTCACCGCGTCTGATGGGCGTACAGGCTAACTATGGCTACACCTTC. This translates into CASSPRLMGVQANYGYTF.

The gene calls are TRBV6-6 and TRBJ2-1, with 9 bases aligning to TRBD2. The CDR3 length is 15 residues. The trim removed 5 bases at V and 6 bases at J, leaving 8 bases unmatched. In germline, CDR1 is MNHNY, CDR2 SVGAGI (reference sequence). The CDR3 sequence is CASSRSGSLRNEQFF. In DNA form, the CDR3 reads TGTGCCAGCAGTCGTAGCGGGAGCCTCCGCAATGAGCAGTTCTTC.

The chain combines TRBV18 with TRBJ2-3, with D hard to call. Germline CDR1 is KGHSH and CDR2 is LQKENI. V lost 3 bases to trimming and J lost 0 bases, with 10 bases between them. CDR3 size: 15 residues. The CDR3 DNA reads TGTGCCAGCTCACCGCTCGCGGACAGCACAGATACGCAGTATTTT. Its translation is CASSPLADSTDTQYF.

The chain couples TRBV5-1 to TRBJ2-7; possibly TRBD1 for D (6 bases). Per the germline V gene, CDR1 is SGHRS and CDR2 is YFSETQ. The CDR3 sequence is 17 residues long. V lost 0 bases to trimming and J lost 0 bases, with 16 bases between them. CDR3 in amino acids: CASSLARGTGSSYEQYF. CDR3 in DNA: TGCGCCAGCAGCTTGGCCAGGGGAACGGGGAGCTCCTACGAGCAGTACTTC. Full variable domain (rest looked up from reference TRBV5-1 and TRBJ2-7): KAGVTQTPRYLIKTRGQQVTLSCSPISGHRSVSWYQQTPGQGLQFLFEYFSETQRNKGNFPGRFSGRQFSNSRSEMNVSTLELGDSALYLCASSLARGTGSSYEQYFGPGTRLTVT.

This clone showed up just once. Other DNA variants within this sample encode the same CDR3. The rearrangement joins TRBV25-1 to TRBJ2-1; 12 bases line up with TRBD2. Germline assignment: CDR1 MGHDK and CDR2 SYGVNS. The CDR3 extends over 16 amino acids. The trim removed 6 bases at V and 10 bases at J, leaving 13 bases unmatched. The DNA of the CDR3 is TGTGCCAGCAGCCCTAAACCTAGCGGGAGGGCGGGCGAGCAGTTCTTC. Protein sequence: CASSPKPSGRAGEQFF. The full variable domain, with the rest looked up from reference TRBV25-1 and TRBJ2-1, is EADIYQTPRYLVIGTGKKITLECSQTMGHDKMYWYQQDPGMELHLIHYSYGVNSTEKGDLSSESTVSRIRTEHFPLTLESARPSHTSQYLCASSPKPSGRAGEQFFGPGTRLTVL.